A single sample gave rise to the 26 T cell receptor beta chains below, sequenced in a study of blood T cell repertoires in COVID-19. TCRdb keeps only in-frame clones here, not all; method: immunoSEQ multiplex PCR. Counted here are tens of thousands of clones, 70% to 90% occurring once; the ten biggest clones make up more than 7%. Specimen: peripheral blood. Receptors originate from a man aged 55 to 70 with acute or convalescent COVID-19.

The chain carries TRBV27 and TRBJ1-4; D uncertain. The V end was cut by 6 bases, the J end by 0 bases, with 14 bases between. CDR1 and CDR2 from the germline V gene are MNHEY and SMNVEV (reference sequence). This CDR3 contains 16 residues. The CDR3 bases are TGTGCCAGCAGCCTCGGAGGGTTTGCAACTAATGAAAAACTGTTTTTT. This sequence encodes CASSLGGFATNEKLFF. The full variable domain, rest sourced from reference TRBV27 and TRBJ1-4, is EAQVTQNPRYLITVTGKKLTVTCSQNMNHEYMSWYRQDPGLGLRQIYYSMNVEVTDKGDVPEGYKVSRKEKRNFPLILESPSPNQTSLYFCASSLGGFATNEKLFFGSGTQLSVL.

The rearrangement links TRBV5-1 to TRBJ2-2; 14 bases line up with TRBD2. The junction had 4 bases not matched to a gene; V was cut back by 3 bases and J by 0 bases. Germline lookup yields CDR1 SGHRS and CDR2 YFSETQ. This CDR3 has 18 amino acids. The CDR3 loop is CASSWGTSGGPNTGELFF. In DNA form, the CDR3 reads TGCGCCAGCAGCTGGGGGACTAGCGGGGGTCCGAACACCGGGGAGCTGTTTTTT.

The V call is TRBV15, the J call TRBJ2-2; 7 positions match TRBD2. The CDR3 runs to 15 residues. Germline V gene data show CDR1 as LNHNV and CDR2 as YYDKDF (reference sequence). Trimming at V came to 5 bases and at J to 6 bases, leaving 9 bases not matched to a gene. CDR3 sequence: CATSVGGAVAGELFF. DNA of the CDR3: TGTGCCACCAGCGTGGGAGGGGCCGTGGCCGGGGAGCTGTTTTTT.

The J gene is TRBJ1-2, the V gene TRBV19, with TRBD1 identical over 8 bases. Trimming removed 7 bases from V and 2 bases from J; junction bases left unmatched: 6. CDR3 size: 14 residues. Germline V CDR1 and CDR2: LNHDA, SQIVND (reference sequence). Here the CDR3 DNA reads TGTGCCAGTAACCAGGACAGGGCGAACTATGGCTACACCTTC. Protein: CASNQDRANYGYTF.

The chain couples TRBV9 to TRBJ2-1; the match to TRBD2 covers 13 bases. J gave up 8 bases and V 2 bases, and 10 bases lay outside the gene matches. Per germline, CDR1 SGDLS and CDR2 YYNGEE. The CDR3 spans 17 residues. CDR3 nucleotide sequence: TGTGCCAGCAGCGTGGGGTTACTAGCGGGGGGGCCTTATGAGCAGTTCTTC. Its protein product is CASSVGLLAGGPYEQFF.

The chain has TRBV5-6 and TRBJ1-1; TRBD1 is a possible D gene (6 bases). Germline assignment: CDR1 SGHDT and CDR2 YYEEEE. The V end was cut by 2 bases, the J end by 4 bases, with 12 bases between. This CDR3 region has 14 residues. CDR3 sequence (DNA): TGTGCCAGCAGCTTCATGGGGGCCGGCACTGAAGCTTTCTTT. Encoded protein: CASSFMGAGTEAFF.

The chain recombines TRBV7-6 with TRBJ1-2; 9 bases are shared with TRBD1. There are 15 residues in the CDR3. Germline CDR1 SGHVS, CDR2 FNYEAQ. The ends lost 3 bases at V and 4 bases at J; junction bases unmatched: 6. This CDR3 is CASSFGAQGAYGYTF. In DNA, the CDR3 is TGTGCCAGCAGCTTTGGGGCACAGGGGGCCTATGGCTACACCTTC.

This sequence joins TRBV25-1 and TRBJ2-3; 8 nucleotides line up with TRBD2. V was clipped by 5 bases and J by 2 bases; unmatched bases: 3. CDR1 and CDR2 from the germline V gene are MGHDK and SYGVNS. This CDR3 has 14 amino acids. In DNA form, the CDR3 reads TGTGCCAGCAGTCGTAGCGGGGTCACAGATACGCAGTATTTT. Protein sequence: CASSRSGVTDTQYF.

This sequence joins TRBV19 and TRBJ2-1, with D perhaps matching TRBD2 (6 bases). This CDR3 has 13 amino acids. V lost 8 bases and J lost 3, with 11 bases in between. Germline CDR1 LNHDA, CDR2 SQIVND (reference sequence). This CDR3 reads CASSRDFYNEQFF. The CDR3 coding sequence is TGTGCCAGTTCTCGGGACTTCTACAATGAGCAGTTCTTC.

The rearrangement links TRBV6-5 to TRBJ1-1; D gene ambiguous. Trimming took 8 bases from V and 8 from J, leaving 12 bases between them. Germline loops: CDR1 MNHEY, CDR2 SVGAGI. The CDR3 runs to 11 residues. The CDR3, as DNA: TGTGCCAGCGGGCTCGGAGGCGAAGCTTTCTTT. Translation: CASGLGGEAFF.

The chain has TRBV10-2 and TRBJ2-4; possible D gene TRBD1, 6 bases. Germline V CDR1 and CDR2: WSHSY, SAAADI. This CDR3 has 14 amino acids. V was cut by 6 bases and J by 3 bases, with 12 bases left in between. CDR3 sequence: CASRPTGNKNIQYF. The CDR3 bases are TGCGCCAGCAGACCCACAGGGAACAAAAACATTCAGTACTTC.

CDR3 DNA: TGTGCCAGCAGTGAAGGGACAGCTAACTATGGCTACACCTTC. It is translated as CASSEGTANYGYTF. The rearrangement joins TRBV2 to TRBJ1-2, with D tentatively TRBD1 (6 bases). The V end lost 1 base, the J end lost 0 bases, and 6 bases lay between the germline ends. This CDR3 comprises 14 residues. Germline CDR1 and CDR2: SNHLY and FYNNEI.

V usage is TRBV7-9 and J usage is TRBJ2-1; 7 nucleotides line up with TRBD1. CDR3 size: 14 residues. CDR1 is SEHNR, CDR2 FQNEAQ, per germline (reference sequence). Unmatched junction bases numbered 3, after V lost 7 bases and J lost 0 bases. This chain's CDR3 is CASNQGVSYNEQFF. CDR3 in DNA: TGTGCCAGCAACCAGGGGGTCTCCTACAATGAGCAGTTCTTC. Together with reference TRBV7-9 and TRBJ2-1, the CDR3 gives the full variable domain: DTGVSQNPRHKITKRGQNVTFRCDPISEHNRLYWYRQTLGQGPEFLTYFQNEAQLEKSRLLSDRFSAERPKGSFSTLEIQRTEQGDSAMYLCASNQGVSYNEQFFGPGTRLTVL.

The CDR3 loop is CSVEVTTSEIGGYTF. In DNA form, the CDR3 reads TGCAGCGTTGAAGTTACCACATCGGAGATCGGTGGCTACACCTTC. The chain uses TRBV29-1 and TRBJ1-2; unclear D gene. CDR1 and CDR2 (germline): SQVTM, ANQGSEA. V lost 1 base and J lost 7, with 19 bases in between. The CDR3 covers 15 residues.

The chain carries TRBV13 and TRBJ2-5, with 11 bases matching TRBD2. Trimming took 1 base from V and 4 from J; bases not matched to a gene: 5. CDR1 is PRHDT, CDR2 FYEKMQ, per germline (reference sequence). The CDR3 has 16 residues. DNA of the CDR3: TGTGCCAGCAGCTTAGTAGCGGGAGGGCCAGGAGAGACCCAGTACTTC. Amino acid sequence: CASSLVAGGPGETQYF.

The V gene is TRBV6-5, the J gene TRBJ2-5; 7 bases agree with TRBD2. Trimming removed 6 bases from V and 7 bases from J; junction bases left unmatched: 14. The germline V gene encodes CDR1 MNHEY and CDR2 SVGAGI. CDR3 length equals 15 residues. The CDR3 sequence is CASSQPGLLGRTQYF. DNA of the CDR3: TGTGCCAGCAGCCAACCGGGACTACTAGGTCGGACCCAGTACTTC.

This rearrangement joins TRBV12-3 or TRBV12-4 to TRBJ1-2, with D uncertain. The CDR3 runs 11 residues. The V end was cut by 6 bases, the J end by 6 bases, with 8 bases between. CDR3 sequence reads: CASRHRNGYTF. The CDR3 region has the DNA TGTGCCAGCAGGCACAGAAATGGCTACACCTTC.

The chain combines TRBV5-1 with TRBJ2-7; 8 bases are a match to TRBD2. V shed 4 bases and J 5 bases; nucleotides not matched to a gene: 11. This CDR3 is built from 15 residues. Germline V gene sequence: CDR1 SGHRS, CDR2 YFSETQ. CDR3 sequence (DNA): TGCGCCAGCAGCCAACCGGGACGGGAGGGGCACGAGCAGTACTTC. This gives the protein CASSQPGREGHEQYF.

The chain recombines TRBV6-5 with TRBJ1-6; D possibly corresponds to TRBD1 (5 bases). The CDR3 has 16 amino acids. Germline V CDR1 and CDR2: MNHEY, SVGAGI. V dropped 4 bases and J dropped 6 bases, with 16 bases sitting between them. Here the CDR3 reads CASSWQGVGSNSPLHF. In DNA form, the CDR3 reads TGTGCCAGCAGTTGGCAGGGCGTAGGGTCTAATTCACCCCTCCACTTT.

This clone has just a few counts. The chain links TRBV13 to TRBJ1-2; 11 bases fit TRBD1. J lost 3 bases, V lost 1 base, and 7 bases had no gene match. Germline V lookup: CDR1 PRHDT, CDR2 FYEKMQ (reference sequence). The CDR3 sequence is 17 residues long. The DNA of the CDR3 is TGTGCCAGCAGCTTAGACGGACAGGGGGCTGGGGACTATGGCTACACCTTC. This sequence encodes CASSLDGQGAGDYGYTF.

CDR3 loop: CSERGQPYSNQPQHF. CDR3 sequence (DNA): TGCAGTGAAAGGGGGCAGCCATATAGCAATCAGCCCCAGCATTTT. This chain links TRBV29-1 with TRBJ1-5, with 7 positions matching TRBD1. This CDR3 contains 15 residues. Per the germline V gene, CDR1 is SQVTM and CDR2 is ANQGSEA. Full variable domain (remainder filled in from reference TRBV29-1 and TRBJ1-5): SAVISQKPSRDICQRGTSLTIQCQVDSQVTMMFWYRQQPGQSLTLIATANQGSEATYESGFVIDKFPISRPNLTFSTLTVSNMSPEDSSIYLCSERGQPYSNQPQHFGDGTRLSIL.

The gene calls are TRBV19 and TRBJ1-2, with 10 bases lining up with TRBD1. This CDR3 region has 17 residues. The germline V gene encodes CDR1 LNHDA and CDR2 SQIVND (reference sequence). V was clipped by 6 bases and J by 7 bases; unmatched bases: 17. CDR3: CASSRIYPDRGPPGYTF. CDR3 in DNA: TGTGCCAGTAGCCGTATTTATCCCGACAGGGGGCCACCTGGCTACACCTTC.

The chain is built from TRBV5-4 and TRBJ1-2; D uncertain. In germline, CDR1 is SGHNT, CDR2 YYREEE (reference sequence). The CDR3 length is 12 residues. Trimming took off 1 base at V and 3 bases at J, with 4 bases between the two ends. The CDR3 is CASSLIDYGYTF. CDR3 coding DNA: TGTGCCAGCAGCTTGATCGACTATGGCTACACCTTC.

This clone was counted once. V is TRBV11-2 and J is TRBJ2-2, with TRBD1 matching 8 bases. CDR1 is SGHAT, CDR2 FQNNGV, per germline. The V gene end was trimmed by 5 bases and the J gene end by 5 bases; junction bases not matched to a gene: 7. CDR3 length equals 15 residues. This CDR3 reads CASSQTGGSTGELFF. The CDR3 DNA reads TGTGCCAGCAGCCAAACAGGGGGGAGTACCGGGGAGCTGTTTTTT.

V usage is TRBV27 and J usage is TRBJ1-2, with D perhaps TRBD1 (6 bases). The V end lost 5 bases, the J end lost 2 bases, and 9 bases lay between the germline ends. The CDR3 is 13 residues long. Germline assignment: CDR1 MNHEY and CDR2 SMNVEV (reference sequence). The CDR3 DNA reads as TGTGCCAGCAGTAAGGGACACAACTATGGCTACACCTTC. This sequence encodes CASSKGHNYGYTF.

The rearrangement uses TRBV20-1 and TRBJ2-7; D may be TRBD2 (7 bases). Trimming removed 3 bases from V and 0 bases from J, with 15 bases in between. CDR1 DFQATT and CDR2 SNEGSKA come from the germline V gene (reference sequence). The CDR3 runs 15 residues. For the CDR3, the DNA is TGCAGTGCTAGTCGGGGGGCTTTTGTCTCCTACGAGCAGTACTTC. Its protein product is CSASRGAFVSYEQYF.